This T cell receptor (beta chain) originates from a study of T cell responses to AZD1222 COVID-19 vaccine. Turning to this clone: Its antigen is still unknown.

Deletions cut 0 bases from V and 0 bases from J, with 3 bases between. In germline, CDR1 is SGHTS, CDR2 YDEGEE. This CDR3 spans 13 amino acids. TCRdb's table, derived via immunoSEQ multiplex PCR, lists solely in-frame clones and lacks some. The data contain roughly 180,000 clones, more than 85% of them singletons. Study-wide results and caveats: Regions 160-218 and 743-854 dominated among vaccine-associated CD4 TCRs spanning spike. The repertoires were collected only after the peak T cell response. Only 5 to 7 individuals given AZD1222 were seropositive at baseline. Two AZD1222 administrations were followed by greater Spike-specific TCR breadth and depth.

Here the sequenced sample was peripheral blood, taken 28 days after the second AZD1222 dose. This sequence joins TRBV5-8 and TRBJ1-2; D not resolved. The receptor comes from an adult who received the AZD1222 COVID-19 vaccine. CDR3 nucleotide sequence: TGTGCCAGCAGCTTGGGCCCTAACTATGGCTACACCTTC. Its protein is CASSLGPNYGYTF.